Presented here are 13 T cell receptor beta chains from one specimen sequenced in a study of identical twins' blood T cells. TCRdb fed the 5' RACE reads into MiXCR, producing one record per CDR3 protein. This sample has around 380,000 distinct CDR3 sequences, with roughly 30% found just once. Sequencing was carried out using PBMCs. The receptor source for this set is a woman aged 18-50 years in good health.

This clonotype was picked up a small number of times. The genes are TRBV20-1 and TRBJ2-7; 8 positions match TRBD1. The CDR3 runs 14 residues. Trimming cost V 5 bases and J 4 bases; bases outside gene matches: 10. The V gene's germline CDR1 is DFQATT and CDR2 SNEGSKA (reference sequence). DNA for the CDR3: TGCAGTGCTGACAAGACAGGGGCAGCATACGAGCAGTACTTC. The encoded protein is CSADKTGAAYEQYF.

J is TRBJ2-5 and V is TRBV10-3, with D unresolved. CDR3 length equals 13 residues. The germline CDR1 and CDR2 sequences are ENHRY and SYGVKD. Trimming removed 10 bases at V and 7 bases at J, with 19 bases between. This chain's CDR3 is CATNGDTLGTQYF. The CDR3 region has the DNA TGTGCCACCAACGGAGACACCCTTGGGACCCAGTACTTC.

The chain joins TRBV27 to TRBJ2-5; 11 positions match TRBD1. J lost 4 bases, V lost 6 bases, and 7 bases had no gene match. The CDR3 consists of 15 residues. Germline assignment: CDR1 MNHEY and CDR2 SMNVEV (reference sequence). This CDR3 is CASSLDRGQIETQYF. Here the CDR3 DNA reads TGTGCCAGCAGCCTGGACAGGGGGCAAATAGAGACCCAGTACTTC.

This clonotype was detected only a few times. V and J are TRBV20-1 and TRBJ1-4, with D tentatively TRBD1 (5 bases). CDR3 length equals 14 residues. Germline CDR1 is DFQATT and CDR2 is SNEGSKA (reference sequence). The V gene lost 6 bases and the J gene lost 6 bases, with 17 bases spanning the gap. The CDR3 reads CSALGWGGDEKLFF. CDR3 coding DNA: TGCAGTGCGTTGGGGTGGGGGGGTGATGAAAAACTGTTTTTT.

Concerning this clonotype itself: Lacking the conserved final phenylalanine or tryptophan, this CDR3 likely reflects a read error. V gene TRBV29-1 combines with J gene TRBJ2-1; D gene unclear. This CDR3 spans 11 amino acids. Trimming took 4 bases from V and 4 from J, leaving 5 bases between them. Germline CDR1 and CDR2: SQVTM and ANQGSEA. Here the CDR3 DNA reads TGCAGCGTTGTGGAGTACAATGAGCAGTTCTTA. Its protein is CSVVEYNEQFL.

In this sample, this clonotype turned up a few times. The gene calls are TRBV29-1 and TRBJ1-1; D gene ambiguous. V was pared by 2 bases and J by 8 bases, with 9 bases between. There are 11 residues in the CDR3. Germline CDR1 is SQVTM and CDR2 is ANQGSEA. Written as DNA, the CDR3 is TGCAGCGTTGAAAAATCGCAAGAAGCTTTCTTT. Protein product: CSVEKSQEAFF.

This clonotype was counted between two and nine times. The rearrangement links TRBV7-2 to TRBJ1-5; TRBD1 matches at 7 bases. The CDR3 length is 16 residues. Germline lookup yields CDR1 SGHTA and CDR2 FQGNSA. V trimming: 5 bases; J trimming: 7 bases; junction bases outside the gene matches: 14. CDR3 in DNA: TGTGCCAGCAGCCCTAGCTTACAGGGGAAACGGCAGCCCCAGCATTTT. Translating gives CASSPSLQGKRQPQHF.

The chain employs TRBV2 and TRBJ1-6; 8 bases are a match to TRBD1. The CDR3 totals 13 residues. Germline CDR1 reads SNHLY; CDR2 reads FYNNEI. V was clipped by 8 bases and J by 7 bases; unmatched bases: 4. CDR3 DNA: TGTGCCAGCGGGGGACAGGAGAATTCACCCCTCCACTTT. It specifies CASGGQENSPLHF.

This chain links TRBV20-1 with TRBJ2-7; 7 bases match TRBD1. Germline V gene data show CDR1 as DFQATT and CDR2 as SNEGSKA (reference sequence). This CDR3 has 13 amino acids. The CDR3 bases are TGCAGCGCAACAGGGGATTTAGTATCCGAGCAGTACTTC. Translation gives CSATGDLVSEQYF.

The chain has TRBV12-3 or TRBV12-4 and TRBJ1-6, with D possibly matching TRBD1 (5 bases). V dropped 2 bases and J dropped 5 bases, with 10 bases sitting between them. This CDR3 is 15 amino acids long. CDR3 loop: CASSLSGANNSPLHF. The CDR3 bases are TGTGCCAGCAGTTTATCCGGGGCTAATAATTCACCCCTCCACTTT.

This clonotype appeared a few times. The rearrangement uses TRBV20-1 and TRBJ2-2; D is tentatively TRBD1 or TRBD2 (5 bases each). The germline CDR1 and CDR2 sequences are DFQATT and SNEGSKA (reference sequence). There are 15 residues in the CDR3. With 1 base removed from V and 4 bases from J, the gap between germline ends came to 13 bases. The chain's CDR3 is CSARVEGPGTGELFF. The CDR3, as DNA: TGCAGTGCTAGAGTTGAGGGGCCAGGCACCGGGGAGCTGTTTTTT.

DNA of the CDR3: TGTGCCAGCAGCTCTGCCGGGCCTGAGCAGTTCTTC. Protein sequence: CASSSAGPEQFF. This sequence joins TRBV5-4 and TRBJ2-1; D is unresolved. CDR3 length: 12 residues. The germline CDR1 and CDR2 sequences are SGHNT and YYREEE (reference sequence). V lost 3 bases and J 9 bases, leaving 10 bases between the germline ends.

The chain joins TRBV20-1 to TRBJ1-3; D gene unclear. Germline V gene sequence: CDR1 DFQATT, CDR2 SNEGSKA (reference sequence). This CDR3 has 15 amino acids. Trimming removed 1 base from V and 0 bases from J, with 10 bases in between. CDR3 coding DNA: TGCAGTGCTAGAGCGTTCGGGGACTCTGGAAACACCATATATTTT. Amino acid sequence: CSARAFGDSGNTIYF.